This TCR beta chain originates from a study of cytomegalovirus exposure and HLA in healthy donors. This CDR3 has 13 amino acids. About this clone: Its specificity is unknown.

The PCR contained 60 Vbeta and 13 Jbeta primers. TCRdb's copy holds only in-frame clones and misses some; the assay was immunoSEQ multiplex PCR. Among 130,000 to 150,000 clones, roughly four fifths were seen once, and the ten largest hold 3%. General study results and limits: Reported results showed that the classifier diagnosed cytomegalovirus status with high specificity and sensitivity.

The sequencing sample was made of PBMCs. The sequence was obtained from a middle-aged man in good health and CMV-seropositive. The genes are TRBV23-1 and TRBJ2-5; maybe TRBD2 (6 bases). TRBJ2-7 explains the end of the DNA better; the J call may be wrong. TRBV23-1 is an open reading frame, and its role is uncertain. The chain's CDR3 is CASSQRGDYEQYF. The CDR3 DNA reads as TGCGCCAGCAGTCAGCGGGGTGATTACGAGCAGTACTTC.